Presented here are 8 T cell receptor beta chains from one specimen sequenced in a study of shared clonotypes between healthy human individuals (dated by TCRdb to about 2020). Libraries were constructed by the immunoSEQ multiplex PCR assay. TCRdb carries this immuneACCESS record with in-frame sequences only. Its versions omit some clonotypes, under half of them owing to an unresolved V gene in the studies checked, with the rest unexplained. The sample includes millions of clones, with 85% to 95% observed a single time. The ten largest account for more than 0.1% of the sample. The sequenced sample consisted of naive CD4+ T cells sorted from blood. Sample cell subset or site, as interpreted from the label and publication: CD45RA+ positively selected. The source of these receptors is a man between 18 and 35 years old in good health.

V gene TRBV12-5 combines with J gene TRBJ2-1; 7 bases map to TRBD1. This CDR3 comprises 15 residues. Germline V CDR1 and CDR2: LGHNT, FRNRAP. V lost 4 bases, J lost 8 bases, and 11 bases stayed unmatched. The CDR3 sequence is CASGSGDRDSDEQFF. The CDR3, as DNA: TGTGCTAGTGGTTCCGGTGACAGGGATTCCGATGAGCAGTTCTTC.

This chain joins TRBV5-6 and TRBJ2-7, with D tentatively TRBD1 (6 bases). Between the trimmed V and J ends, which lost 4 bases and 6 bases, there was a span of 17 bases. The CDR3 is 14 residues long. CDR1 and CDR2 from the germline V gene are SGHDT and YYEEEE. The chain's CDR3 is CASSPSTGLGEQYF. CDR3 nucleotides: TGTGCCAGCAGCCCCTCGACAGGTCTTGGCGAGCAGTACTTC.

The chain employs TRBV5-1 and TRBJ1-2, with 8 bases matching TRBD1. The CDR3 runs 13 residues. V trimming: 0 bases; J trimming: 8 bases; junction bases outside the gene matches: 3. CDR1 and CDR2 (germline): SGHRS, YFSETQ. CDR3 in amino acids: CASSLAQGGGYTF. CDR3 in DNA: TGCGCCAGCAGCTTGGCACAGGGGGGAGGCTACACCTTC.

The genes are TRBV25-1 and TRBJ2-3; 7 nucleotides align to TRBD2. The CDR3 loop spans 14 amino acids. V shed 4 bases and J 1 base; nucleotides not matched to a gene: 2. CDR1 MGHDK and CDR2 SYGVNS come from the germline V gene. The CDR3, as DNA: TGTGCCAGCAGTGCTCGGGGGGGCACAGATACGCAGTATTTT. Translation: CASSARGGTDTQYF.

V usage is TRBV7-8 and J usage is TRBJ2-5; 13 bases match TRBD2. The trim removed 3 bases at V and 5 bases at J, leaving 12 bases unmatched. The CDR3 runs 18 residues. Germline V gene sequence: CDR1 SGHVS, CDR2 FQNEAQ. Here the CDR3 DNA reads TGTGCCAGCAGCTTCCACAGACTAGCGGGAGGTCCCTTCGAGACCCAGTACTTC. It yields the protein CASSFHRLAGGPFETQYF.

The V call is TRBV27, the J call TRBJ2-7; the D is unclear. Between the trimmed V and J ends, which lost 2 bases and 0 bases, there was a span of 5 bases. CDR1 is MNHEY and CDR2 is SMNVEV in the germline V gene (reference sequence). This CDR3 contains 13 residues. In DNA form, the CDR3 reads TGTGCCAGCAGTTTACAAAGCTCCTACGAGCAGTACTTC. This sequence encodes CASSLQSSYEQYF.

The V and J genes are TRBV11-2 and TRBJ2-3; no clear D. This CDR3 is 11 amino acids long. The germline V and J ends were trimmed by 5 bases and 7 bases, with 7 bases remaining between them. CDR1 is SGHAT, CDR2 FQNNGV, per germline. The CDR3 is CASSQSNTQYF. The CDR3 nucleotides are TGTGCCAGCAGCCAATCAAATACGCAGTATTTT.

The chain combines TRBV27 with TRBJ1-2, with 8 bases lining up with TRBD1. Germline lookup yields CDR1 MNHEY and CDR2 SMNVEV (reference sequence). The ends lost 6 bases at V and 8 bases at J; junction bases unmatched: 5. This CDR3 is 12 amino acids long. The CDR3: CASRTGDGGYTF. Written as DNA, the CDR3 is TGTGCCAGCAGGACAGGGGATGGCGGCTACACCTTC.